One and the same sample provided the 19 T cell receptor gamma chains below, sequenced in a study of gamma-delta T cells after stem cell transplantation (dated by TCRdb to 2016 to 2017). The library was obtained by RT-PCR. The sequencer was an Illumina MiSeq. TCRdb reprocessed the public reads with the caller CATT; rows with the same DNA were merged afterwards. The sample records 1,800 or so gamma-chain clones, 1.5% to 2% of which are singletons. The ten largest clonotypes hold 35% to 40% of the sample. The sequencing sample was made of gamma-delta T cells. The receptors originated from a human donor. It is not recorded whose cells these are; they may come from a transplant donor.

This clone appeared a few times. The chain joins TRGV9 to TRGJP. The CDR3 length is 15 residues. Germline CDR1 and CDR2: GITISATS and ISYDGTV (reference sequence). The V segment lost 5 bases and the J segment 9 bases; nucleotides outside the gene matches: 7. The CDR3, as DNA: TGTGCCTTGTGGGGCAAGGGGTTGGGCAAAAAAATCAAGGTATTT. Protein product: CALWGKGLGKKIKVF.

Within the sample, this clone is medium-sized. The chain is built from TRGV9 and TRGJ1 or TRGJ2. The CDR3 sequence is 12 residues long. Trimming cost V 6 bases and J 10 bases; bases outside gene matches: 12. The germline CDR1 and CDR2 sequences are GITISATS and ISYDGTV (reference sequence). CDR3 amino acids: CALWFLSSKKLF. CDR3 coding DNA: TGTGCCTTGTGGTTCCTATCCTCCAAGAAACTCTTT.

This clone is medium-sized by share. The rearrangement uses TRGV3 and TRGJ1 or TRGJ2. This CDR3 is 13 amino acids long. With V trimmed by 4 bases and J by 0 bases, 3 bases remained unmatched. Germline V gives CDR1 VTNTFY, CDR2 YDVSTARD (reference sequence). CDR3 residues: CATWDSNYYKKLF. The DNA for the CDR3 is TGTGCCACCTGGGATTCGAATTATTATAAGAAACTCTTT.

Details on this clone: TCRdb records a much larger clone's protein for this DNA, with a difference at residue 4 that likely arises from a read error; the protein given is the translation of the DNA. The V and J genes are TRGV4 and TRGJ1 or TRGJ2. Germline V gives CDR1 EGSTGY, CDR2 YDSYTSSV. The CDR3 has 13 amino acids. CDR3 region: CATRDGNYYKKLF. The CDR3 coding sequence is TGTGCCACCCGGGATGGGAATTATTATAAGAAACTCTTT.

With regard to this clone: This sequence may be a read error, since a much larger clone differs from it by one base. At the DNA level, this CDR3 is encoded by other sequences in the same sample as well. The V call is TRGV2, the J call TRGJP1. CDR1 is EGSNGY and CDR2 is YDSYNSKV in the germline V gene. The CDR3 is 12 residues long. The CDR3 nucleotides read TGTGCCACCTGGGACGACCCGAGCTTCAAGATATTC. It yields the protein CATWDDPSFKIF.

This clone is categorized as medium-sized. The chain carries TRGV2 and TRGJ1 or TRGJ2. The CDR3 contains 14 residues. The ends lost 0 bases at V and 2 bases at J; junction bases unmatched: 4. The V gene's germline CDR1 is EGSNGY and CDR2 YDSYNSKV. This CDR3 reads CATWDGNDYYKKLF. CDR3 coding DNA: TGTGCCACCTGGGACGGGAACGATTATTATAAGAAACTCTTT.

J is TRGJP and V is TRGV9. V gave up 1 base and J gave up 6 bases; unmatched junction bases: 9. Germline CDR1 reads GITISATS; CDR2 reads ISYDGTV (reference sequence). This CDR3 spans 18 amino acids. CDR3 coding DNA: TGTGCCTTGTGGGAGGTAAATAGGGGAGAGTTGGGCAAAAAAATCAAGGTATTT. This sequence encodes CALWEVNRGELGKKIKVF.

In its sample, this clone is medium-sized. The chain joins TRGV3 to TRGJ1 or TRGJ2. With V trimmed by 6 bases and J by 3 bases, 5 bases remained unmatched. The CDR3 consists of 12 residues. From germline, CDR1 is VTNTFY and CDR2 YDVSTARD (reference sequence). The CDR3 loop reads CATWNPYYKKLF. The DNA for the CDR3 is TGTGCCACCTGGAACCCTTATTATAAGAAACTCTTT.

This clone ranks as medium-sized. The gene calls are TRGV9 and TRGJP. CDR3 length equals 15 residues. The germline CDR1 and CDR2 sequences are GITISATS and ISYDGTV (reference sequence). V was clipped by 6 bases and J by 8 bases; unmatched bases: 7. The CDR3 coding sequence is TGTGCCTTGTGGACCGCTAAGTTGGGCAAAAAAATCAAGGTATTT. Its translation is CALWTAKLGKKIKVF.

Worth noting for this clone: Translating this DNA gives a protein that differs at residue 7 from the TCRdb one, which belongs to a much larger clone; a read error is likely, and the protein shown is this translation. This chain connects TRGV4 to TRGJ1 or TRGJ2. Germline CDR1 is EGSTGY and CDR2 is YDSYTSSV. The CDR3 totals 14 residues. Losses at the gene ends were 3 bases for V and 5 bases for J; bases not matched to a gene: 10. The CDR3 here is CATWDTISHYKKLF. The CDR3, as DNA: TGTGCCACCTGGGATACCATTAGCCATTATAAGAAACTCTTT.

In its sample, this clone ranks as medium-sized. The genes are TRGV9 and TRGJP. The trim removed 3 bases at V and 6 bases at J, leaving 5 bases unmatched. CDR1 and CDR2 (germline): GITISATS, ISYDGTV (reference sequence). The CDR3 runs 16 residues. CDR3 sequence reads: CALWEWIELGKKIKVF. The CDR3 DNA reads as TGTGCCTTGTGGGAGTGGATAGAGTTGGGCAAAAAAATCAAGGTATTT.

This rearrangement joins TRGV9 to TRGJP. This CDR3 spans 17 amino acids. CDR1 and CDR2 (germline): GITISATS, ISYDGTV (reference sequence). The trim removed 1 base at V and 4 bases at J, leaving 4 bases unmatched. CDR3 residues: CALWEVTQELGKKIKVF. In DNA form, the CDR3 reads TGTGCCTTGTGGGAGGTCACACAAGAGTTGGGCAAAAAAATCAAGGTATTT.

Within the sample, this clone is medium-sized (0.01 to 0.1%). Other nucleotide sequences in the sample specify the same CDR3. The V call is TRGV2, the J call TRGJ1 or TRGJ2. CDR1 and CDR2 (germline): EGSNGY, YDSYNSKV. The CDR3 is made up of 14 amino acids. Trimming took 0 bases from V and 3 from J; bases not matched to a gene: 5. CDR3 DNA: TGTGCCACCTGGGACGGGCCGGGTTATTATAAGAAACTCTTT. It is translated as CATWDGPGYYKKLF.

This clone was seen a handful of times. This likely came from a read error, as a far larger clone is one base away. Here the CDR3 reads CAAWDRLYYKKLF. In DNA form, the CDR3 reads TGTGCCGCCTGGGACAGGCTCTATTATAAGAAACTCTTT. V is TRGV3 and J is TRGJ1 or TRGJ2. This CDR3 is built from 13 residues. Germline assignment: CDR1 VTNTFY and CDR2 YDVSTARD (reference sequence).

This clone is classed as hyperexpanded. At the DNA level, this CDR3 is encoded by other sequences in the same sample as well. This chain connects TRGV9 to TRGJ1 or TRGJ2. CDR1 and CDR2 from the germline V gene are GITISATS and ISYDGTV (reference sequence). The V gene end was trimmed by 0 bases and the J gene end by 5 bases; junction bases not matched to a gene: 10. The CDR3 runs 15 residues. The CDR3 DNA reads TGTGCCTTGTGGGAGGTGCAAACCCTGCATTATAAGAAACTCTTT. Residues: CALWEVQTLHYKKLF.

There are a few counts of this clone. Translating this DNA gives a protein that differs at residue 6 from the TCRdb one, which belongs to a much larger clone; a read error is likely, and the protein shown is this translation. The chain joins TRGV9 to TRGJ1 or TRGJ2. The V and J ends lost 2 bases and 8 bases, in that order; junction bases with no gene match: 9. Per germline, CDR1 GITISATS and CDR2 ISYDGTV (reference sequence). This CDR3 spans 13 amino acids. In DNA, the CDR3 is TGTGCCTTGTGGGAGGCGCCACAGAATAAGAAACTCTTT. This translates into CALWEAPQNKKLF.

This clone qualifies as medium-sized. The sample has other DNA sequences that encode this CDR3 too. The rearrangement joins TRGV8 to TRGJP1. Germline values: CDR1 VENAVY, CDR2 YDSYNSRV. The CDR3 extends over 14 amino acids. V lost 0 bases to trimming and J lost 4 bases; unmatched junction nucleotides: 2. CDR3 nucleotides: TGTGCCACCTGGGATAGGGGCACTGGTTGGTTCAAGATATTT. This encodes CATWDRGTGWFKIF.

This clone qualifies as medium-sized (0.01 to 0.1%). Additional DNA sequences in this sample encode the identical CDR3. This chain joins TRGV9 and TRGJP. Unmatched junction bases numbered 4, after V lost 0 bases and J lost 8 bases. The CDR3 contains 16 residues. Per germline, CDR1 GITISATS and CDR2 ISYDGTV (reference sequence). The CDR3: CALWEVSKLGKKIKVF. CDR3 coding DNA: TGTGCCTTGTGGGAGGTGTCTAAGTTGGGCAAAAAAATCAAGGTATTT.

Within the sample, this clone is large. The genes are TRGV4 and TRGJ1 or TRGJ2. In germline, CDR1 is EGSTGY, CDR2 YDSYTSSV. Germline trimming cut 0 bases from V and 1 base from J; bases unmatched to any gene: 0. This CDR3 is 13 amino acids long. CDR3 residues: CATWDGNYYKKLF. The CDR3 DNA reads as TGTGCCACCTGGGATGGGAATTATTATAAGAAACTCTTT.